This T cell receptor beta chain was retrieved from a study of CD8 T cells in ankylosing spondylitis. TCRdb re-analysed the 5' RACE reads in MiXCR, keeping a single row per CDR3 protein. Of about 96,000 distinct CDR3 sequences listed, roughly 8.8% are singletons. Points from the study as a whole: Significant enrichment of disease-linked clones was reported in matched ankylosing spondylitis synovial fluid. It appeared that ankylosing spondylitis blood was characterized by a TCR beta motif of fewer than ten highly homologous variants.

Germline loops: CDR1 SGHRS, CDR2 YFSETQ. Trimming cost V 0 bases and J 4 bases, with 11 bases left between them. This CDR3 is 15 amino acids long. This clonotype was observed many times. No antigen is known for it. The chain uses TRBV5-1 and TRBJ1-5, with no clear D. The sample comprised blood, either unsorted or a sorted T cell fraction (not recorded which). The receptor's source is a male donor with ankylosing spondylitis or in good health (not recorded which). The CDR3 bases are TGCGCCAGCAGCTTGGACAGCCAAATGAATCAGCCCCAGCATTTT. Amino acids: CASSLDSQMNQPQHF.